Included here is one T cell receptor beta chain sequence, with context. Authors' processing steps: Amplification of reference gene primers was used by the study to estimate nucleated cell counts. Repertoires were generated with immunoSEQ multiplex PCR, while TCRdb's copy carries only in-frame clones and drops some. V and J calls plus clone size are reproduced from that table; the DNA served to infer D and trimming. The profile shows under 150,000 clones, more than 70% of them singletons. The source of the sample is a study of blood T cell repertoires in COVID-19. Across the whole study: Sites across the United States, Italy and Spain contributed samples from acute and convalescent COVID-19. PBMCs, B-cell-depleted T cells, or T cells were the source of the cDNA or gDNA that made up the material.

The origin of this receptor is a man aged 60-69 years with acute or convalescent COVID-19. Sequencing input: peripheral blood.

The CDR3 DNA follows: TGTGCCAGCAGCTTTGGCCAGGGGGAAAGTCAGCCCGGAAACACCATATATTTT. This sequence encodes CASSFGQGESQPGNTIYF. The V gene is TRBV7-9, the J gene TRBJ1-3; 7 nucleotides align to TRBD1. From germline, CDR1 is SEHNR and CDR2 FQNEAQ (reference sequence). This CDR3 has 18 residues. J lost 4 bases, V lost 3 bases, and 15 bases had no gene match. The variable domain in full, completed from reference TRBV7-9 and TRBJ1-3, reads DTGVSQNPRHKITKRGQNVTFRCDPISEHNRLYWYRQTLGQGPEFLTYFQNEAQLEKSRLLSDRFSAERPKGSFSTLEIQRTEQGDSAMYLCASSFGQGESQPGNTIYFGEGSWLTVV.